These 24 T cell receptor beta chains originate from one sample sequenced in a study of T cell responses to AZD1222 COVID-19 vaccine. Clones were read by immunoSEQ multiplex PCR, and TCRdb kept only the in-frame ones, dropping some. Of about 210,000 clones in the sample, almost 95% are singletons; the top ten hold 1% to 1.5%. The sample in question was peripheral blood, obtained on day 0 of AZD1222 vaccination. The receptors shown here come from an adult in good health.

The rearrangement joins TRBV3-1 (or the pseudogene TRBV3-2) to TRBJ1-6; tentatively, D is TRBD1 (5 bases). Trimming pared 7 bases from V and 4 bases from J, leaving 14 bases between. The germline V gene has CDR1 LGHDT and CDR2 YNNKEL (reference sequence). The CDR3 loop spans 15 amino acids. CDR3 amino acids: CASTSGTGYNSPLHF. The CDR3 nucleotides are TGTGCCAGCACTTCCGGGACGGGTTATAATTCACCCCTCCACTTT.

The V and J genes are TRBV9 and TRBJ1-2; no clear D. CDR1 SGDLS and CDR2 YYNGEE come from the germline V gene. V was pared by 3 bases and J by 8 bases, with 11 bases between. The CDR3 is made up of 12 amino acids. In DNA form, the CDR3 reads TGTGCCAGCAGCGGCGGGATCGACGGCTACACCTTC. It translates to CASSGGIDGYTF.

The sample holds one count of this clone. J is TRBJ1-5 and V is TRBV6-1; D not certain. Trimming removed 0 bases from V and 4 bases from J, with 7 bases in between. Germline loops: CDR1 MNHNS, CDR2 SASEGT. The CDR3 covers 14 residues. This CDR3 is CASSEAYRNQPQHF. The CDR3 bases are TGTGCCAGCAGTGAAGCTTACCGTAATCAGCCCCAGCATTTT.

The chain has TRBV6-5 and TRBJ2-1; TRBD2 aligns across 9 bases. Germline CDR1 reads MNHEY; CDR2 reads SVGAGI. The CDR3 consists of 14 residues. V lost 6 bases, J lost 5 bases, and 5 bases stayed unmatched. The CDR3 loop reads CASRTSGMHNEQFF. As DNA, the CDR3 is TGTGCCAGCAGGACTAGCGGCATGCACAATGAGCAGTTCTTC.

V and J are TRBV9 and TRBJ2-5; D might be TRBD2 (6 bases). Germline V gene data show CDR1 as SGDLS and CDR2 as YYNGEE. V dropped 0 bases and J dropped 7 bases, with 10 bases sitting between them. The CDR3 is 13 amino acids. The CDR3 DNA reads TGTGCCAGCAGCGTAGCACAGGAGGGGACCCAGTACTTC. It codes for CASSVAQEGTQYF.

J is TRBJ1-2 and V is TRBV24-1, with a weak D call TRBD1 (5 bases). The CDR3 has 13 amino acids. Trimming left V 7 bases short and J 2 bases short, with 10 bases between. Germline V gene data show CDR1 as KGHDR and CDR2 as SFDVKD. The CDR3 protein is CATSAGRNYGYTF. CDR3 coding DNA: TGTGCCACCAGCGCGGGACGGAACTATGGCTACACCTTC.

J is TRBJ1-1 and V is TRBV4-2, with D possibly TRBD1 on 5 matching bases. The germline gives CDR1 LGHNA, CDR2 YNFKEQ. The ends were cut back, 6 bases at V and 0 bases at J, with 14 bases in the middle. There are 15 residues in the CDR3. DNA for the CDR3: TGTGCCAGCAGTCGGGTAGGGGCGATGAACACTGAAGCTTTCTTT. It codes for CASSRVGAMNTEAFF.

The chain has TRBV19 and TRBJ1-3; possibly TRBD1 for D (5 bases). The CDR3 is made up of 18 amino acids. The germline V and J ends were trimmed by 6 bases and 0 bases, with 21 bases remaining between them. Germline loops: CDR1 LNHDA, CDR2 SQIVND (reference sequence). CDR3 region: CASRAVGVLDNSGNTIYF. In DNA form, the CDR3 reads TGTGCCAGTAGAGCGGTGGGGGTTTTGGACAACTCTGGAAACACCATATATTTT.

The chain links TRBV6-5 to TRBJ2-3; the match to TRBD2 covers 9 bases. Unmatched junction bases numbered 1, after V lost 6 bases and J lost 3 bases. The CDR3 sequence is 13 residues long. The V gene's germline CDR1 is MNHEY and CDR2 SVGAGI. In DNA form, the CDR3 reads TGTGCCAGCAGAGGACTAGCGACAGATACGCAGTATTTT. This codes for CASRGLATDTQYF.

V usage is TRBV10-3 and J usage is TRBJ1-5, with 7 bases lining up with TRBD1. Unmatched junction bases numbered 9, after V lost 5 bases and J lost 2 bases. The germline V gene encodes CDR1 ENHRY and CDR2 SYGVKD. The CDR3 is 16 residues long. The CDR3 region has the DNA TGTGCCATCAGTCCCGGGACAGAGAGCGGCAATCAGCCCCAGCATTTT. It codes for CAISPGTESGNQPQHF.

The chain combines TRBV4-2 with TRBJ2-3; either TRBD1 or TRBD2 may supply D (5 bases each). From germline, CDR1 is LGHNA and CDR2 YNFKEQ. The CDR3 has 14 residues. The V end was cut by 2 bases, the J end by 0 bases, with 6 bases between. The CDR3 DNA follows: TGTGCCAGCAGCCAATGGGACAGCACAGATACGCAGTATTTT. Translating gives CASSQWDSTDTQYF.

The J gene is TRBJ2-5, the V gene TRBV18; either TRBD1 or TRBD2 may fit D (6 bases each). This CDR3 has 13 amino acids. Germline loops: CDR1 KGHSH, CDR2 LQKENI. The V gene lost 8 bases and the J gene lost 1 base, with 11 bases spanning the gap. The DNA of the CDR3 is TGTGCCAGCCTACAGGGACTCCAAGAGACCCAGTACTTC. It is translated as CASLQGLQETQYF.

J is TRBJ1-4 and V is TRBV7-8; 7 nucleotides align to TRBD1. The CDR3 covers 14 residues. Looked up from germline, CDR1 is SGHVS and CDR2 is FQNEAQ. V dropped 3 bases and J dropped 8; count of bases not matched to a gene: 6. The CDR3 region has the DNA TGTGCCAGCAGCTTTAAGGCAGGGGGAGAAAAACTGTTTTTT. Translating gives CASSFKAGGEKLFF.

This chain connects TRBV14 to TRBJ2-5; 11 bases line up with TRBD2. V was clipped by 1 base and J by 0 bases; unmatched bases: 7. The germline gives CDR1 SGHDN, CDR2 FVKESK. This CDR3 is 18 amino acids long. CDR3 sequence reads: CASSQGSGGDLYQETQYF. In DNA, the CDR3 is TGTGCCAGCAGCCAAGGTAGCGGGGGGGACTTGTACCAAGAGACCCAGTACTTC.

The chain recombines TRBV6-2 or TRBV6-3 with TRBJ2-2; possible D gene TRBD1, 5 bases. V was cut by 6 bases and J by 7 bases, with 18 bases left in between. The CDR3 sequence is 15 residues long. The germline V gene has CDR1 MNHEY and CDR2 SVGEGT. The CDR3 loop is CASSIVQGGDGELFF. In DNA form, the CDR3 reads TGTGCCAGCAGCATAGTCCAGGGTGGTGACGGGGAGCTGTTTTTT.

This chain uses TRBV27 with TRBJ1-6; 9 bases match TRBD1. After removal of 5 bases from V and 9 bases from J, the junction contained 11 bases not matched to a gene. Germline CDR1 reads MNHEY; CDR2 reads SMNVEV (reference sequence). This CDR3 has 16 residues. CDR3 nucleotides: TGTGCCAGCAGTCCGCTCTCCGGGACAGGGAGTTCACCCCTCCACTTT. The encoded protein is CASSPLSGTGSSPLHF.

The gene calls are TRBV6-5 and TRBJ2-1, with D possibly TRBD2 on 5 matching bases. Trimming pared 6 bases from V and 0 bases from J, leaving 12 bases between. CDR1 and CDR2 (germline): MNHEY, SVGAGI. This CDR3 has 15 residues. The CDR3 bases are TGTGCCAGCAGGACCACGGGGAGCTCCTACAATGAGCAGTTCTTC. This sequence encodes CASRTTGSSYNEQFF.

The gene calls are TRBV2 and TRBJ1-5; D gene uncertain. V was shortened by 4 bases and J by 0 bases, with 10 bases between the two germline ends. Germline lookup yields CDR1 SNHLY and CDR2 FYNNEI. The CDR3 loop spans 15 amino acids. The CDR3 nucleotides are TGTGCCAGCAGTGGCCGCCGGGATAGCAATCAGCCCCAGCATTTT. Protein product: CASSGRRDSNQPQHF.

This chain connects TRBV5-1 to TRBJ2-1, with a weak D call TRBD1 (6 bases). The CDR3 extends over 14 amino acids. Germline V CDR1 and CDR2: SGHRS, YFSETQ. Trimming removed 0 bases at V and 8 bases at J, with 12 bases between. The CDR3 sequence is CASSLGTQGDEQFF. In DNA, the CDR3 is TGCGCCAGCAGCTTGGGGACACAGGGTGATGAGCAGTTCTTC.

The chain couples TRBV10-3 to TRBJ2-5, with 9 bases lining up with TRBD1. Germline V gene sequence: CDR1 ENHRY, CDR2 SYGVKD. This CDR3 has 14 residues. V lost 7 bases and J lost 5; bases outside the gene matches: 8. As DNA, the CDR3 is TGTGCCATCAAGGGGGACAGGGCTGGGGAGACCCAGTACTTC. This codes for CAIKGDRAGETQYF.

The gene calls are TRBV11-2 and TRBJ2-1; D possibly matches TRBD1 or TRBD2 (5 bases each). Germline lookup yields CDR1 SGHAT and CDR2 FQNNGV. V was pared by 6 bases and J by 0 bases, with 12 bases between. The CDR3 length is 15 residues. CDR3 nucleotide sequence: TGTGCCAGCAGTCGGGACCGGAGCTCCTACAATGAGCAGTTCTTC. It codes for CASSRDRSSYNEQFF. The whole variable domain, filled in from reference TRBV11-2 and TRBJ2-1, reads EAGVAQSPRYKIIEKRQSVAFWCNPISGHATLYWYQQILGQGPKLLIQFQNNGVVDDSQLPKDRFSAERLKGVDSTLKIQPAKLEDSAVYLCASSRDRSSYNEQFFGPGTRLTVL.

The CDR3: CASSWARSLPYQPQHF. The CDR3 coding sequence is TGTGCCAGCAGTTGGGCCAGGTCCCTTCCCTATCAGCCCCAGCATTTT. This rearrangement joins TRBV28 to TRBJ1-5; D remains unclear. The length of the CDR3 is 16 residues. Trimming took off 4 bases at V and 5 bases at J, with 18 bases between the two ends. Germline lookup yields CDR1 MDHEN and CDR2 SYDVKM. Full variable domain (missing parts from reference TRBV28 and TRBJ1-5): DVKVTQSSRYLVKRTGEKVFLECVQDMDHENMFWYRQDPGLGLRLIYFSYDVKMKEKGDIPEGYSVSREKKERFSLILESASTNQTSMYLCASSWARSLPYQPQHFGDGTRLSIL.

The DNA of the CDR3 is TGTGCCAGTAGTTTTTCACAGGGGAGGAACACTGAAGCTTTCTTT. Residues: CASSFSQGRNTEAFF. This chain connects TRBV19 to TRBJ1-1; 7 bases line up with TRBD1. The CDR3 runs 15 residues. The V and J ends lost 5 bases and 1 base, in that order; junction bases with no gene match: 7. CDR1 LNHDA and CDR2 SQIVND come from the germline V gene (reference sequence).

This clone was observed a single time. This chain joins TRBV11-2 and TRBJ1-4, with TRBD1 as a possible D gene (6 bases). Per germline, CDR1 SGHAT and CDR2 FQNNGV. V lost 4 bases, J lost 8 bases, and 20 bases lay in between. The CDR3 runs 16 residues. The CDR3 region is CASSSPFSDDREKLFF. For the CDR3, the DNA is TGTGCCAGCAGCTCCCCATTTTCGGATGACAGGGAAAAACTGTTTTTT.